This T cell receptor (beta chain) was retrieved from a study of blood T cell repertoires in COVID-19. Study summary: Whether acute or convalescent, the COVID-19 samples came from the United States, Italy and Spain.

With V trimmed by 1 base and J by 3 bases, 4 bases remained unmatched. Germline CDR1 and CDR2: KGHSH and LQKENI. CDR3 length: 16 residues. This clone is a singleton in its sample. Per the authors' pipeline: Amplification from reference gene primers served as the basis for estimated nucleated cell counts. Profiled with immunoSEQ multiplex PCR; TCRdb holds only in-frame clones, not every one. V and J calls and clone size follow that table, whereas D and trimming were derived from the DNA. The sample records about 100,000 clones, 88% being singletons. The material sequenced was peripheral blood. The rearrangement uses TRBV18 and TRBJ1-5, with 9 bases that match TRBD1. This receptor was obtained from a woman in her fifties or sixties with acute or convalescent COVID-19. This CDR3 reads CASSPQGQGYNQPQHF. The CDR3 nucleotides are TGTGCCAGCTCACCACAGGGACAGGGTTACAATCAGCCCCAGCATTTT.